One and the same sample provided the 6 T cell receptor beta chains below, sequenced in a study of identical twins. TCRdb independently ran MiXCR on the 5' RACE reads; one entry per CDR3 protein. The data hold 690,000 or so distinct CDR3 sequences, with 8.6% observed a single time. These data also formed part of another study, on yellow fever vaccine responses in identical twins.

Sequencing was done on a sample of PBMCs. Receptor source: a woman in her late teens or twenties in good health.

This clonotype was seen more than once but under ten times. The chain is built from TRBV20-1 and TRBJ2-5; TRBD2 is a possible D gene (6 bases). Trimming left V 0 bases short and J 1 base short, with 15 bases between. The CDR3 contains 16 residues. Germline CDR1 DFQATT, CDR2 SNEGSKA (reference sequence). The CDR3 reads CSARDIWRDSQETQYF. CDR3 nucleotides: TGCAGTGCTAGAGATATCTGGCGGGACTCCCAAGAGACCCAGTACTTC.

The CDR3 region has the DNA TGTGCCAGCAGCCCCCCGACTAGCGGGACCTTCTACAATGAGCAGTTCTTC. It encodes CASSPPTSGTFYNEQFF. V is TRBV3-1 and J is TRBJ2-1; 11 bases are a match to TRBD2. The CDR3 consists of 17 residues. Germline V gene lookup returns CDR1 LGHDT and CDR2 YNNKEL (reference sequence). The ends lost 4 bases at V and 3 bases at J; junction bases unmatched: 8.

The V call is TRBV29-1, the J call TRBJ2-3; a possible D gene is TRBD1 (6 bases). Germline CDR1 SQVTM, CDR2 ANQGSEA. V was cut by 8 bases and J by 6 bases, with 18 bases left in between. This CDR3 spans 13 amino acids. The CDR3, as DNA: TGCAGCACCGGGACACTGACGTCGGATACGCAGTATTTT. This encodes CSTGTLTSDTQYF.

Many counts were recorded for this clonotype. V usage is TRBV29-1 and J usage is TRBJ2-3; 11 bases fit TRBD2. Germline CDR1 is SQVTM and CDR2 is ANQGSEA. CDR3 length equals 15 residues. Trimming removed 6 bases from V and 4 bases from J; junction bases left unmatched: 9. The CDR3 spells CSVAGTSGGSDTQYF. The DNA of the CDR3 is TGCAGCGTAGCCGGGACTAGCGGAGGGTCAGATACGCAGTATTTT.

This clonotype appeared a few times. This chain links TRBV12-3 or TRBV12-4 with TRBJ2-7; TRBD2 aligns across 10 bases. CDR3 length equals 17 residues. V shed 3 bases and J 3 bases; nucleotides not matched to a gene: 11. DNA of the CDR3: TGTGCCAGCAGTTTTGGGTCCTCGGCTAGCGGGAGCTACGAGCAGTACTTC. Translated: CASSFGSSASGSYEQYF.

This clonotype was recorded many times. The chain employs TRBV5-1 and TRBJ2-3, with D uncertain. Germline values: CDR1 SGHRS, CDR2 YFSETQ. The V and J ends lost 0 bases and 1 base respectively, with 3 bases between them. The CDR3 is 13 amino acids. In DNA form, the CDR3 reads TGCGCCAGCAGCTTGGCCCGCACAGATACGCAGTATTTT. Its protein product is CASSLARTDTQYF. The full variable domain, with the rest looked up from reference TRBV5-1 and TRBJ2-3, is KAGVTQTPRYLIKTRGQQVTLSCSPISGHRSVSWYQQTPGQGLQFLFEYFSETQRNKGNFPGRFSGRQFSNSRSEMNVSTLELGDSALYLCASSLARTDTQYFGPGTRLTVL.